Shown below are 2 T cell receptor beta chains from a single sample sequenced in a study of cytomegalovirus exposure and HLA in healthy donors. Primers: 60 Vbeta forward and 13 Jbeta reverse. Repertoires were generated with immunoSEQ multiplex PCR, while TCRdb's copy carries only in-frame clones and drops some. The data contain about 100,000 clones, 65% to 85% of them singletons. Sequenced material: PBMCs. Source of these receptors: a female donor in good health and CMV-seropositive.

This clone came up once. The chain uses TRBV29-1 and TRBJ2-7; 12 bases agree with TRBD2. V shed 6 bases, J shed 2 bases, and the junction held 2 bases outside the gene matches. The CDR3 runs to 13 residues. The germline V gene encodes CDR1 SQVTM and CDR2 ANQGSEA. The chain's CDR3 is CSVRLAGAYEQYF. Written as DNA, the CDR3 is TGCAGCGTGAGACTAGCGGGGGCCTACGAGCAGTACTTC.

The CDR3 nucleotides read TGTGCCAGCAGCTACGGGGACTATGGCTACACCTTC. Translation gives CASSYGDYGYTF. The chain combines TRBV11-2 with TRBJ1-2, with D unclear. Deletions cut 4 bases from V and 3 bases from J, with 6 bases between. Germline CDR1 and CDR2: SGHAT and FQNNGV. The CDR3 has 12 residues.